This T cell receptor beta chain stems from a study of blood T cell repertoires in COVID-19. V shed 3 bases and J 1 base; nucleotides not matched to a gene: 3. This CDR3 contains 14 residues. From germline, CDR1 is SGHRS and CDR2 YFSETQ. Clones were sequenced by immunoSEQ multiplex PCR, and TCRdb holds only the in-frame ones, with some missing. Of about 310,000 clones in the sample, about nine tenths were seen once. This clone appeared a single time. The receptor was isolated from a man in his fifties with active or convalescent COVID-19. What was sequenced was peripheral blood. The chain combines TRBV5-1 with TRBJ1-1, with 7 bases fitting TRBD1. The CDR3 reads CASSYGTANTEAFF. The CDR3 bases are TGCGCCAGCAGCTACGGGACAGCGAACACTGAAGCTTTCTTT.